This T cell receptor (beta chain) stems from a study of Graves' ophthalmopathy and Graves' hyperthyroidism. Hyperthyroidism qualified as stable when ophthalmopathy did not develop within 18 months of follow-up. Pregnancy or lactation, uncontrolled infections and other autoimmune diseases were grounds for excluding patients. Study observations and caveats: With roughly 88% sensitivity and 75% to 84% specificity, a 13-signature model separated ophthalmopathy from stable hyperthyroidism. Both an approximately 69% sensitivity and a 72.22% specificity characterized the model's predictions of ophthalmopathy progression.

Amplified TCR beta CDR3 regions were obtained using RNA transcripts as template. The first round was an RT-PCR with HTBI primers, and the second round was a multiplex PCR. TCRdb called the multiplex PCR reads again in MiXCR, with one record for every CDR3 protein. The table lists hundreds of thousands of distinct CDR3 sequences, 22% of them singletons. The junction had 6 bases not matched to a gene; V was cut back by 2 bases and J by 6 bases. Germline CDR1 SGHRS, CDR2 YFSETQ. CDR3 length: 14 amino acids. Only a few counts were recorded for this clonotype. Its antigen is unknown. The clonotype comes from a woman aged 18-29 years with stable Graves' hyperthyroidism. Some clones in this sample may be carry-over from other donors' samples. Specimen: peripheral blood. V gene TRBV5-1 combines with J gene TRBJ2-7, with 9 bases that match TRBD2. The CDR3 spells CASSFNIAGVEQYF. The CDR3 DNA reads TGCGCCAGCAGCTTCAACATAGCGGGGGTCGAGCAGTACTTC.